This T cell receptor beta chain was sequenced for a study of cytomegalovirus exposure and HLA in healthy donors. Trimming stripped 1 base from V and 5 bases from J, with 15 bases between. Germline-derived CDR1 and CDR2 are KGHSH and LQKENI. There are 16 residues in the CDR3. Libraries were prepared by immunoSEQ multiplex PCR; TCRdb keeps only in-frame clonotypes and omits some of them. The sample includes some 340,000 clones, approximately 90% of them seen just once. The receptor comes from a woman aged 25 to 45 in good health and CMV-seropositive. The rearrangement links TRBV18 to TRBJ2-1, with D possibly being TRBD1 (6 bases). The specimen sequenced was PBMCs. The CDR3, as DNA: TGTGCCAGCTCACCACGGGATACGGGACAAAACAATGAGCAGTTCTTC. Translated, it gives CASSPRDTGQNNEQFF.